This TCR beta chain was identified in a study of response to subunit inactivated influenza vaccine. Each CDR3 protein is one row after TCRdb ran MiXCR on the RT-PCR reads. The sample holds about 570,000 distinct CDR3 sequences, roughly 10% seen once. This CDR3 has 14 residues. In germline, CDR1 is SGHDT, CDR2 YYEEEE. J gave up 3 bases and V 6 bases, and 8 bases lay outside the gene matches. In addition, the sample was reused for a study of T cells expressing NK-cell markers. That study reports: Scientists made TCR beta cDNA using 5'RACE template switching with UMIs. Once again these clonotypes came out on top in the CD3+CD56-NKG2C+ fraction of four donors.

The source of this sequence is a man in his forties or fifties who received an inactivated influenza vaccine. The specimen was PBMCs from blood, collected on the day of vaccination. The chain is built from TRBV5-6 and TRBJ2-7; 8 nucleotides line up with TRBD1. The CDR3 loop is CASNTGQDHYEQYF. The CDR3 DNA reads TGTGCCAGCAACACGGGACAGGACCACTACGAGCAGTACTTC.